One and the same sample provided the 7 T cell receptor beta chains below, sequenced in a study of cytomegalovirus exposure and HLA in healthy donors. The PCR used 60 Vbeta and 13 Jbeta primers. Sequencing used immunoSEQ multiplex PCR; TCRdb keeps in-frame clones, though not all of them. The repertoire holds around 40,000 clones, roughly 87% seen once, with around 8% in the top ten. Sequencing was carried out using PBMCs. The origin of the receptors is a woman in her thirties or forties in good health and CMV-seropositive.

This chain uses TRBV2 with TRBJ1-2; D unclear. The V end lost 2 bases, the J end lost 7 bases, and 5 bases lay between the germline ends. The CDR3 covers 11 residues. The germline V gene has CDR1 SNHLY and CDR2 FYNNEI. Written as DNA, the CDR3 is TGTGCCAGCAGTGAATGGGCTGGCTACACCTTC. Protein: CASSEWAGYTF.

The chain links TRBV5-4 to TRBJ1-6, with D possibly TRBD1 on 6 matching bases. Between the trimmed V and J ends, which lost 6 bases and 13 bases, there was a span of 14 bases. The V gene's germline CDR1 is SGHNT and CDR2 YYREEE (reference sequence). This CDR3 contains 12 residues. Here the CDR3 reads CASTQGPGPLHF. The CDR3 DNA follows: TGTGCCAGCACCCAGGGGCCGGGGCCCCTCCACTTT. Filled out from reference TRBV5-4 and TRBJ1-6, the complete variable domain reads ETGVTQSPTHLIKTRGQQVTLRCSSQSGHNTVSWYQQALGQGPQFIFQYYREEENGRGNFPPRFSGLQFPNYSSELNVNALELDDSALYLCASTQGPGPLHFGNGTRLTVT.

This clone turned up a few times. V usage is TRBV27 and J usage is TRBJ2-5; D possibly corresponds to TRBD2 (6 bases). V dropped 6 bases and J dropped 5 bases, with 16 bases sitting between them. The CDR3 runs 14 residues. Per the germline V gene, CDR1 is MNHEY and CDR2 is SMNVEV (reference sequence). The CDR3: CASSTKLARETQYF. The CDR3 nucleotides are TGTGCCAGCAGCACTAAACTAGCTAGGGAGACCCAGTACTTC.

This clone was picked up a small number of times. The V call is TRBV7-9, the J call TRBJ2-4, with 12 bases fitting TRBD2. CDR3 length: 15 amino acids. The J segment lost 9 bases and the V segment lost 4 bases, leaving 7 bases of the junction unmatched. From germline, CDR1 is SEHNR and CDR2 FQNEAQ (reference sequence). The CDR3 loop is CASSSTTSGGGIQYF. The CDR3 bases are TGTGCCAGCAGCTCCACGACTAGCGGGGGTGGCATTCAGTACTTC. Looking up the rest from reference TRBV7-9 and TRBJ2-4 gives the full variable domain: DTGVSQNPRHKITKRGQNVTFRCDPISEHNRLYWYRQTLGQGPEFLTYFQNEAQLEKSRLLSDRFSAERPKGSFSTLEIQRTEQGDSAMYLCASSSTTSGGGIQYFGAGTRLSVL.

V gene TRBV27 combines with J gene TRBJ2-3; tentative D call: TRBD1 (5 bases). CDR1 MNHEY and CDR2 SMNVEV come from the germline V gene (reference sequence). The germline V and J ends were trimmed by 0 bases and 4 bases, with 5 bases remaining between them. The CDR3 extends over 13 amino acids. The CDR3 sequence: CASSLSRADTQYF. The CDR3 DNA reads as TGTGCCAGCAGTTTATCCAGGGCAGATACGCAGTATTTT.

This sequence joins TRBV19 and TRBJ1-1, with unresolved D. This CDR3 spans 17 amino acids. CDR1 and CDR2 (germline): LNHDA, SQIVND (reference sequence). Trimming took off 1 base at V and 3 bases at J, with 18 bases between the two ends. The CDR3 DNA reads TGTGCCAGTAGTATAGGCTATTGGAGGGCTAGGGACACTGAAGCTTTCTTT. Residues: CASSIGYWRARDTEAFF.

The V call is TRBV19, the J call TRBJ2-7, with 14 bases aligning to TRBD2. The CDR3 runs to 16 residues. Germline CDR1 is LNHDA and CDR2 is SQIVND (reference sequence). The ends lost 3 bases at V and 10 bases at J; junction bases unmatched: 11. The DNA for the CDR3 is TGTGCCAGTAGTATGGAGGGACTAGCGGGAGTTGACGGCCAGTACTTC. Translation: CASSMEGLAGVDGQYF.